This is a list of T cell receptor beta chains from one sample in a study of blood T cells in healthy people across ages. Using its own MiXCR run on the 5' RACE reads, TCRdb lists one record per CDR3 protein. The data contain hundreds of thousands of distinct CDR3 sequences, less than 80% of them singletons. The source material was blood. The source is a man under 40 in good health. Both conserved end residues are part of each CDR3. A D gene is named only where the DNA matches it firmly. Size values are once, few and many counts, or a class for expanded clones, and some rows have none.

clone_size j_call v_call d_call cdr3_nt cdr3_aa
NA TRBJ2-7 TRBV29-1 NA TGCAGCGTTTATATTAGGGGCTACGAGCAGTACTTC CSVYIRGYEQYF
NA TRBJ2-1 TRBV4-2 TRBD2 TGTGCCAGCAGCCAAGGGGTAGTAGCGGGGGCCAATGAGCAGTTCTTC CASSQGVVAGANEQFF
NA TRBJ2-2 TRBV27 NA TGTGCCAGTCGAGACGGAGGACGGACGAACACCGGGGAGCTGTTTTTT CASRDGGRTNTGELFF
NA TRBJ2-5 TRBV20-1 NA TGCAGTGCTATTAGCGTGGAGACCCAGTACTTC CSAISVETQYF
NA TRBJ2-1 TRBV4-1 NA TGCGCCAGCAGCCAGCAGTACAATGAGCAGTTCTTC CASSQQYNEQFF
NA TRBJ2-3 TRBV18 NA TGTGCCAGCTCACGTATGGAAGGGCCAGATACGCAGTATTTT CASSRMEGPDTQYF
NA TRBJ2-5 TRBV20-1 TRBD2 TGCAGTGCTAGGGGTAGCGGGGGCTCTGGGGCGTCCAAAGAGACCCAGTACTTC CSARGSGGSGASKETQYF
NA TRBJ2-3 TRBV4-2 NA TGTGCCAGCAGCCAAGATCAAAGGCGGGGGCCCCTCGATACGCAGTATTTT CASSQDQRRGPLDTQYF
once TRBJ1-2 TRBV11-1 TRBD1 TGTGCCAGCAGCGCCCGACAGGGTACAAACTATGGCTACACCTTC CASSARQGTNYGYTF
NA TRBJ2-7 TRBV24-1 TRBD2 TGTGCCACCAGTGTGTCGGAAAGCGGGGGCGGATACGAGCAGTACTTC CATSVSESGGGYEQYF
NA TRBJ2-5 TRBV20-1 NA TGCAGTGCTAGAGATCTTGGCGGCCGCACAGGAGGGACCCAGTACTTC CSARDLGGRTGGTQYF
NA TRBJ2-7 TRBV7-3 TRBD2 TGTGCCAGCAGCTCGAGCGGGGGGCCTATCTACGAGCAGTACTTC CASSSSGGPIYEQYF
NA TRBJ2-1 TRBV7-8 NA TGTGCCAGCAGCTTAGAACGGGTTAGCTCCTACAATGAGCAGTTCTTC CASSLERVSSYNEQFF
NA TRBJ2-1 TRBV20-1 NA TGCAGTGCCGCACCTTTAGCCAATGAGCAGTTCTTC CSAAPLANEQFF
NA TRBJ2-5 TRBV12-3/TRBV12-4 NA TGTGCCAGCAGTTTCCCCAGGGCAGGGGAAGAGACCCAGTACTTC CASSFPRAGEETQYF
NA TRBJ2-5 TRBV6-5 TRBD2 TGTGCCAGTTCGGGCGGGGGGCAAGGAGAGACCCAGTACTTC CASSGGGQGETQYF
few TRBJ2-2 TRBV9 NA TGTGCCAGCAGCCTGGGACTGACCGGGGAGCTGTTTTTT CASSLGLTGELFF
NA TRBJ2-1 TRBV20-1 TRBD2 TGCAGTGCTAGAGATGGGCTAGCGGGATACAATGAGCAGTTCTTC CSARDGLAGYNEQFF
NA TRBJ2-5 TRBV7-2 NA TGTGCCAGCAGCCGTCAAGCGACTAGGGAGACCCAGTACTTC CASSRQATRETQYF
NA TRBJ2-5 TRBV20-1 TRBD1 TGCAGTGCGTCGTGGACAGGGACGACGGCCGAGCGGTACTTC CSASWTGTTAERYF
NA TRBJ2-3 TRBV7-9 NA TGTGCCAGCAGCGAGATGAGGAGGGCAGATACGCAGTATTTT CASSEMRRADTQYF
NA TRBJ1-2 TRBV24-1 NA TGTGCCACCAGTGGTAGGGGCAACTATGGCTACACCTTC CATSGRGNYGYTF
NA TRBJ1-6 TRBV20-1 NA TGCAGTGCTATGAACAGCAATTCACCCCTCCACTTT CSAMNSNSPLHF
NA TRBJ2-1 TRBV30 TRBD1 TGTGCCTGGAGTGTATGGGGACAGGGGGCCTACAATGAGCAGTTCTTC CAWSVWGQGAYNEQFF
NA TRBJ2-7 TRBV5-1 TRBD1 TGCGCCAGCAGCAAAGGGACAGCGTCCTACGAGCAGTACTTC CASSKGTASYEQYF
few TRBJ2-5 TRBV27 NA TGTGCCAGCAGTTTAAGGGCTAGCTCTTCCCCCCAATCAGAGACCCAGTACTTC CASSLRASSSPQSETQYF
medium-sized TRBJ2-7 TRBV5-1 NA TGCGCCAGCAGCGTGGGACATGGAAAAAACGAGCAGTACTTC CASSVGHGKNEQYF
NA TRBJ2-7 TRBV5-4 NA TGTGCCAGCAGCTTGGGGGGGACCGAAACTTACGAGCAGTACTTC CASSLGGTETYEQYF
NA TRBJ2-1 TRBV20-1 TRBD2 TGCAGTGCTAGAGAACTAGCGGGGGTGCCCTACAATGAGCAGTTCTTC CSARELAGVPYNEQFF
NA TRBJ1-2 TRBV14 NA TGTGCCAGCAGCCATGCAGGGAGTGGGGACTATGGCTACACCTTC CASSHAGSGDYGYTF
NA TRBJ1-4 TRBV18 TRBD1 TGTGCCAGCTCAGCCACAGGGGTTGTCAATGAAAAACTGTTTTTT CASSATGVVNEKLFF
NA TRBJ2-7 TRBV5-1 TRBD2 TGCGCCAGCAGAGGGGAATTGACTAGCGGTATCTTGGAGCAGTACTTC CASRGELTSGILEQYF
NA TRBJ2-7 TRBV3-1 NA TGTGCCAGCAGCCCTCTCAACAAACAGGGATCGGGGTACGAGCAGTACTTC CASSPLNKQGSGYEQYF